The sequence of this T cell receptor (beta chain) was determined in a study of T cell responses to AZD1222 COVID-19 vaccine (dated by TCRdb to 2020 to 2023). Broadly, across the study: A total of over 230 trial participants underwent TCR sequencing, of whom nearly 210 received two doses of AZD1222 and 26 received two doses of the MenACWY control vaccine. Enrollment into the trials was organized by age into subgroups of 18-55, 56-69 and 70-plus years, and those subgroups contained roughly 150, 30 and 60 TCR-sequenced participants, respectively.

As regards this clone: This receptor's antigen is unknown. No base quality values were provided; no much bigger clone lies one nucleotide off.

According to the study, the label for this sample's time point signals: baseline before first vaccination. The sample's treatment or condition label is to be understood as: meningococcal conjugate vaccine given as trial control. The vaccinee samples were drawn from two UK trials, COV001 and COV002, one of which was a single-blind randomized controlled phase 2/3 trial testing AZD1222 (ChAdOx1 nCoV-19) in healthy adults. Trial participant PBMC samples were collected at day 0 and day 28 after the second dose for TCRbeta chain sequencing. General study outcomes and caveats: Because no day 14 peak-response samples were available, the repertoires could be characterized only after the peak T cell response. Vaccine-associated CD4 TCRs spanned the whole spike protein, with dominant responses in regions 160-218 and 743-854. Participants were mostly white British, with more females than males. The authors suggested clonal diversity may have been underestimated. Conclusions about previously exposed vaccinees were limited because only 6 or 7 AZD1222 recipients were SARS-CoV-2 seropositive at baseline. Nearly half of unique spike-specific TCRs reportedly recognized epitopes outside regions mutated in the B.1.351 and B.1.1.7 variants. Spike-specific TCR breadth and depth rose significantly after two AZD1222 doses compared with day 0 and with MenACWY recipients. The 56-69-year group was small, and its depth increase did not reach significance, likely because of low power.

CDR1 and CDR2 are drawn from the germline V gene: MGHRA, YSYEKL. The CDR3 numbers 15 residues from cysteine through phenylalanine. Of the read, only the CDR3 DNA is kept; its 45 bases are in frame from base 1. At the junction V is shortened by 1 base and J by 3 bases, with 13 bases in between. The CDR3 regions of human TCRbeta chains were analyzed by immunosequencing. As for the original processing: Repertoire TCRs were matched against a reference library of SARS-CoV-2-specific TCRs generated with the MIRA antigen-specificity platform. Breadth meant the fraction of unique TCRs that were SARS-CoV-2-associated, whereas depth meant the fraction of total T cells that were SARS-CoV-2-associated. Using the MIRA data, each spike-specific TCR was assigned both to the spike region to which the TCR was reactive and to a CD4 or CD8 class. Log10-transformed breadth and depth values were compared by one-way ANOVA with Sidak's multiple comparisons tests. The immuneACCESS repertoire file appears here via TCRdb, limited to in-frame rearrangements. These files lack a portion of the clones; in checked studies, under half of the deficit traces to unresolved V genes, and the cause of the others is not known. The V and J calls and clone size were taken over from that table, and D and trimming were inferred from the DNA. This sample is represented by 120,000 or so clones; roughly 91% of them were singletons. Over 8.5% of the sample is taken by the ten largest.

The clonotype was recovered from an adult in good health. Recombination linked TRBV4-1 to TRBJ2-7; the D region possibly corresponds to TRBD1 (5 bases align). Specimen: peripheral blood, collected on day 0 of MenACWY control vaccination. The DNA sequence is given as TGCGCCAGCAGCCAAGTCAGCAAGACAGACTACGAGCAGTACTTC. Protein translation: CASSQVSKTDYEQYF.